A single sample is the source of the 8 T cell receptor beta chains below, sequenced in a study of human thymus T cells. Resections were taken during corrective heart surgery, and the thymus tissue came from these. Using immunoSEQ multiplex PCR, the repertoire was profiled, and TCRdb retains in-frame clones only, with some absent. The sample lists roughly 130,000 clones, around 95% occurring once. The sequenced sample consisted of thymus tissue. All receptors derive from a boy under two years old with a congenital heart defect but otherwise immunologically healthy.

The chain combines TRBV19 with TRBJ2-3; 7 bases are a match to TRBD2. The length of the CDR3 is 15 residues. Germline CDR1 reads LNHDA; CDR2 reads SQIVND (reference sequence). V dropped 6 bases and J dropped 4; count of bases not matched to a gene: 10. The CDR3 loop reads CASSPTSSRADTQYF. DNA of the CDR3: TGTGCCAGTAGCCCGACTAGCAGTAGGGCAGATACGCAGTATTTT.

The chain uses TRBV15 and TRBJ1-2; 7 bases match TRBD1. Trimming took 5 bases from V and 5 from J; bases not matched to a gene: 11. Germline V gives CDR1 LNHNV, CDR2 YYDKDF (reference sequence). The length of the CDR3 is 15 residues. CDR3 DNA: TGTGCCACCAGCGGTAATTTTTCACAGGGGTATGGCTACACCTTC. This translates into CATSGNFSQGYGYTF. The full variable domain, with the rest looked up from reference TRBV15 and TRBJ1-2, is DAMVIQNPRYQVTQFGKPVTLSCSQTLNHNVMYWYQQKSSQAPKLLFHYYDKDFNNEADTPDNFQSRRPNTSFCFLDIRSPGLGDTAMYLCATSGNFSQGYGYTFGSGTRLTVV.

The genes are TRBV5-6 and TRBJ2-7, with 7 bases identical to TRBD1. V lost 3 bases and J lost 2; bases outside the gene matches: 5. The CDR3 is 14 residues long. The germline CDR1 and CDR2 sequences are SGHDT and YYEEEE. CDR3 bases: TGTGCCAGCAGCTCGACAGGGAGAGCCTACGAGCAGTACTTC. It codes for CASSSTGRAYEQYF.

The gene calls are TRBV6-1 and TRBJ1-6; D possibly corresponds to TRBD1 (5 bases). CDR3 length: 17 amino acids. CDR1 and CDR2 from the germline V gene are MNHNS and SASEGT. V gave up 2 bases and J gave up 5 bases, with 16 bases separating them. The CDR3 bases are TGTGCCAGCAGTGAAAAGTGGGACTCGGAGAATAATTCACCCCTCCACTTT. This sequence encodes CASSEKWDSENNSPLHF.

DNA for the CDR3: TGCGCCAGCACCAGACTAGCGGATTACACAGATACGCAGTATTTT. It encodes CASTRLADYTDTQYF. The rearrangement links TRBV5-1 to TRBJ2-3; 9 positions match TRBD2. The CDR3 is 15 amino acids. Germline CDR1 reads SGHRS; CDR2 reads YFSETQ. The J segment lost 2 bases and the V segment lost 6 bases, leaving 7 bases of the junction unmatched.

A few counts support this clone. J is TRBJ2-7 and V is TRBV5-6; D is perhaps TRBD1 (5 bases). Deletions cut 6 bases from V and 6 bases from J, with 13 bases between. The CDR3 contains 12 residues. CDR1 and CDR2 (germline): SGHDT, YYEEEE. The CDR3 protein is CASTFGDSEQYF. CDR3 bases: TGTGCCAGCACCTTTGGAGACAGCGAGCAGTACTTC.

This clone was seen just once. This sequence joins TRBV7-9 and TRBJ2-3; D gene uncertain. Germline CDR1 and CDR2: SEHNR and FQNEAQ (reference sequence). V lost 11 bases and J lost 1, with 13 bases in between. The CDR3 is 13 residues long. The chain's CDR3 is CAGWSRGTDTQYF. DNA of the CDR3: TGTGCCGGTTGGAGTAGGGGCACAGATACGCAGTATTTT.

The chain couples TRBV30 to TRBJ1-2, with D maybe TRBD1 (6 bases). Trimming pared 5 bases from V and 4 bases from J, leaving 11 bases between. The germline V gene encodes CDR1 GTSNPN and CDR2 SVGIG (reference sequence). This CDR3 comprises 12 residues. CDR3 residues: CAWLGQIYGYTF. The CDR3 DNA is TGTGCCTGGCTCGGACAGATCTATGGCTACACCTTC.